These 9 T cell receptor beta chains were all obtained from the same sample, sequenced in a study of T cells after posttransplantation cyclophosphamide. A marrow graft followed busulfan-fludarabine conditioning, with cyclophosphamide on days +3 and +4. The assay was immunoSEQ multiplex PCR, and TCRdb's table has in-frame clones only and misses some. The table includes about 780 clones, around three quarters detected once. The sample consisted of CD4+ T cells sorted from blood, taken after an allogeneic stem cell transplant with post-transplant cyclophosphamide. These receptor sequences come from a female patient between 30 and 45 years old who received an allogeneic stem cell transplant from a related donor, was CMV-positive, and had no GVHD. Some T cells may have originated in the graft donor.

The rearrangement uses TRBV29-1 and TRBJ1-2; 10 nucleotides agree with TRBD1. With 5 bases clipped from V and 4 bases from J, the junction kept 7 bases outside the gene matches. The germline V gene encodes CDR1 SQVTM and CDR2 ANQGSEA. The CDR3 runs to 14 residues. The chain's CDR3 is CSVPDRGIPYGYTF. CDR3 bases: TGCAGCGTTCCGGACAGGGGGATTCCCTATGGCTACACCTTC.

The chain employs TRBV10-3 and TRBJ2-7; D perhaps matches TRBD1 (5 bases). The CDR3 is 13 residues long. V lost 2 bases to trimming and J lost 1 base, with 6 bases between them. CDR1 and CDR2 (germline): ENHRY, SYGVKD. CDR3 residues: CAISETGSYEQYF. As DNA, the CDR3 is TGTGCCATCAGTGAGACAGGATCCTACGAGCAGTACTTC.

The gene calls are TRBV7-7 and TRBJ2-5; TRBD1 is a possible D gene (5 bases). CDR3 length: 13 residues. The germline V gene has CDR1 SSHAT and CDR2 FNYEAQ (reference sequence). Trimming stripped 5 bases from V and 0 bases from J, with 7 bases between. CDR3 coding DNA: TGTGCCAGCAGCAACAGGAACCAAGAGACCCAGTACTTC. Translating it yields CASSNRNQETQYF.

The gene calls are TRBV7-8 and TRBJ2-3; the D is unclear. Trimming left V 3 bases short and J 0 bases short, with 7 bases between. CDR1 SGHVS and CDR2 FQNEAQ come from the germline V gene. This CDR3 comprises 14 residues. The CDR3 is CASSLYRSTDTQYF. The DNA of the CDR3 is TGTGCCAGCAGCTTGTACAGAAGCACAGATACGCAGTATTTT.

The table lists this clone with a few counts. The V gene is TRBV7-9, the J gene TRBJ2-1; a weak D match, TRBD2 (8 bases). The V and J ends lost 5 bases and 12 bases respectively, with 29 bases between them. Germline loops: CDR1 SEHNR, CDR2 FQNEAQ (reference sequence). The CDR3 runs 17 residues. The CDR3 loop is CASSLGTATAGGGLQFF. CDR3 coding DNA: TGTGCCAGCAGCCTTGGGACAGCCACGGCGGGGGGCGGACTGCAGTTCTTC.

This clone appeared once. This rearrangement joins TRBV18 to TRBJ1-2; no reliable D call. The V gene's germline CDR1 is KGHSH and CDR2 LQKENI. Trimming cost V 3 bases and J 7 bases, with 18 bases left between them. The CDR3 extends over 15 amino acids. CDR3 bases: TGTGCCAGCTCACCTTCAGAGGGCGGGTACGCTGGCTACACCTTC. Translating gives CASSPSEGGYAGYTF.

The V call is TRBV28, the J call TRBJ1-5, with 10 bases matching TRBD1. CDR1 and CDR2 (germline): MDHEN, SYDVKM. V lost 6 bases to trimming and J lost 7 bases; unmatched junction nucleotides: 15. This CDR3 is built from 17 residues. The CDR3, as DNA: TGTGCCAGCAGCCTAGGGACGGGACAGGGGAGGGGGCAGCCCCAGCATTTT. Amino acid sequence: CASSLGTGQGRGQPQHF.

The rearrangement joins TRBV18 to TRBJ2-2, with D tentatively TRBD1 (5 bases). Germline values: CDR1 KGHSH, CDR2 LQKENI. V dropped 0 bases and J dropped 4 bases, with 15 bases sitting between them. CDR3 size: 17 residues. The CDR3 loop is CASSPPGRGSGTGELFF. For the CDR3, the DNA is TGTGCCAGCTCACCACCGGGAAGGGGCTCCGGCACCGGGGAGCTGTTTTTT.

The CDR3 DNA reads as TGTGCCAGCAGGACGGACAGGACGAACACCGGGGAGCTGTTTTTT. Translating it yields CASRTDRTNTGELFF. This rearrangement joins TRBV2 to TRBJ2-2; 7 bases are shared with TRBD1. The CDR3 covers 15 residues. V shed 6 bases, J shed 0 bases, and the junction held 4 bases outside the gene matches. Germline loops: CDR1 SNHLY, CDR2 FYNNEI. Full variable domain (outside the CDR3, taken from reference TRBV2 and TRBJ2-2): EPEVTQTPSHQVTQMGQEVILRCVPISNHLYFYWYRQILGQKVEFLVSFYNNEISEKSEIFDDQFSVERPDGSNFTLKIRSTKLEDSAMYFCASRTDRTNTGELFFGEGSRLTVL.